The entry below describes one TCR beta chain. The clone's antigen remains unknown. The sample holds no much larger clone one base away, and base qualities are not on file. The time point label of this sample denotes: cells obtained before transplantation from donor or recipient. CD3+CD4+ and CD3+CD8+ populations were FACS-sorted from unstimulated pre-transplant donor and recipient cells taken from spleen or lymph nodes. The library was made by the immunoSEQ multiplex PCR assay. For most patients, genomic DNA was isolated with the Qiagen DNeasy Blood and Tissue Kit and shipped frozen to Adaptive Biotechnologies for TCR sequencing. For most patients, genomic DNA was subjected to high-throughput TCR-beta CDR3 sequencing by Adaptive Biotechnologies. From the authors' description of their analysis: Adaptive's ImmunoSEQ software supplied the TCR sequencing data for 15 to 20 patients, while MiXCR and VDJtools were used to process three other patients. CD4 versus CD8 sorting errors were corrected by removing sequences found in both subsets at a frequency ratio below 5:1. Because the origin of CDR3 nucleotide sequences shared between donor and recipient could not be assigned, those sequences were removed. At least 2-fold expansion over unstimulated cells and a minimum CFSE-low frequency of 0.002% (template counts) or 0.001% (read counts) were required for clones to be classified as alloreactive. A clone was considered mappable if detected in the sequenced pre-transplant spleen, lymph node, or MLR CFSE-low populations of the donor or recipient. The cumulative frequency of alloreactive clones was calculated as a percentage of all sequences, weighted by copy number. TCRdb stores this immuneACCESS table with in-frame sequences only. Part of the clones is absent; in the studies checked, under half of the shortfall reflects unresolved V genes, and no reason is known for the rest. From that table come the V and J calls and clone size; the DNA was used to work out D and trimming. This sample is represented by about 100,000 clones; 91% of them were singletons. About 0.18% of the sample lies in the top ten.

The data derive from a study of graft-versus-host responses after intestinal transplantation listed by TCRdb under 2021. Turning to the overall study: The transplants that recipients received were multivisceral, liver-intestinal, or isolated intestinal. Anti-thymocyte globulin induction was given to all recipients, followed by maintenance tacrolimus and steroids for about 3 years. After intestinal transplantation, graft-versus-host and host-versus-graft alloreactive T cell clones were followed in the graft, circulation and bone marrow using bulk TCR-beta CDR3 sequencing. Alloreactive clones were identified by sequencing pre-transplant mixed lymphocyte reaction products and comparing these products with unstimulated pre-transplant donor and recipient T cells. Of the 20 to 25 intestinal transplant recipients enrolled in the cohort, one of whom was a retransplant, 3 patients without pretransplant specimens were excluded. Donor T cell macrochimerism was defined as a peak of at least 4% donor T cells among recipient peripheral blood mononuclear cells. Rather than going through the commercial service, samples from a few later patients were sequenced in-house on an Illumina MiSeq and processed with MiXCR. General study outcomes and caveats: Early after transplant, peak levels of circulating GvH clones were associated with declines in HvG clones. The relatively low number and heterogeneity of intestinal transplant patients limited the conclusions. High GvH to HvG T cell clonal ratios were observed in the allografts of patients with donor T cell macrochimerism. GvH clones were found in recipient bone marrow, and some of the GvH clones appeared earlier in ileal mucosa or blood, which is consistent with an intestinal mucosal origin.

The material sequenced was unstimulated CD4+ T cells sorted from spleen or lymph node cells, taken before transplant. The source is a human donor who was the organ donor for an intestinal transplant.

The DNA is TGTGCCAGCAGTTACTCGCAAAGCTCCTACCACGAGCAGTACTTC. Translation gives CASSYSQSSYHEQYF. The chain is assembled from TRBV6-5 and TRBJ2-7, with the D gene not confidently named. V and J lose 0 bases and 5 bases, and a span of 14 bases separates them. CDR1 and CDR2 (MNHEY, SVGAGI) derive from the germline V gene. The CDR3 contains 15 residues, cysteine and phenylalanine counted. Only the CDR3 portion is preserved as DNA: 45 bases, with reading frame beginning at the first base.